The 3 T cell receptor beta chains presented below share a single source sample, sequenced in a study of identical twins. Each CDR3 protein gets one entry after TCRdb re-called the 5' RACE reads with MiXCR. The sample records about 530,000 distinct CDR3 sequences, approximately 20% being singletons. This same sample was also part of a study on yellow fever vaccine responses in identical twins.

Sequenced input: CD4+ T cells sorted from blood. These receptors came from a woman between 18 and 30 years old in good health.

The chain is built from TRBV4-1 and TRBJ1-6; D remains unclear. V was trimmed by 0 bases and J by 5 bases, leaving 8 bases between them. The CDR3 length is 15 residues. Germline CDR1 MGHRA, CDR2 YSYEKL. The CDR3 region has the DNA TGCGCCAGCAGCCAAGATACCCATAATAATTCACCCCTCCACTTT. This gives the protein CASSQDTHNNSPLHF.

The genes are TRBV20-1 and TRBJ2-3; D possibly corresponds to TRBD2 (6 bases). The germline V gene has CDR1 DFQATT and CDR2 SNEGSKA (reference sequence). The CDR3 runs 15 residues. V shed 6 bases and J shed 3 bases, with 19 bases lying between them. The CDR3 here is CSATGDWRGTDTQYF. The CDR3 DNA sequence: TGCAGTGCCACGGGGGACTGGCGGGGAACAGATACGCAGTATTTT.

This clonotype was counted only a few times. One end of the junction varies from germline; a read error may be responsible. The CDR3, as DNA: TGTGCCAGCACTGAATCGGGACTAGCGGGAGGTGGCACCGGGGAGCTGTTTTTT. It translates to CASTESGLAGGGTGELFF. The chain employs TRBV6-1 and TRBJ2-2; 15 bases align to TRBD2. There are 18 residues in the CDR3. Looked up from germline, CDR1 is MNHNS and CDR2 is SASEGT.